Below, 27 T cell receptor beta chains from the same sample are listed, as sequenced in a study of T cells in Graves' hyperthyroidism and ophthalmopathy. The TCR beta CDR3 regions underwent amplification using RNA transcripts as the source. During a first-round RT-PCR of the TCR CDR3, the HTBI primer set was used. TCRdb recomputed calls from the multiplex PCR reads with MiXCR, one row per CDR3 protein. This sample yields fewer than 450,000 distinct CDR3 sequences, of which approximately 17% are seen a single time; 35% to 45% belongs to the top ten. The sample comprised blood. The receptors come from a man aged 18 to 30 with Graves' ophthalmopathy.

This clonotype was seen ten or more times. This may be a read error: a much more frequent sequence differs by one nucleotide. The chain recombines TRBV3-1 with TRBJ1-1; D uncertain. Germline V gene data show CDR1 as LGHDT and CDR2 as YNNKEL (reference sequence). Deletions cut 1 base from V and 0 bases from J, with 6 bases between. The CDR3 extends over 14 amino acids. DNA of the CDR3: TGTGCCAGCAGCCAAGGAGAGGTGAACACTGAAGCTTTCTTT. Its protein product is CASSQGEVNTEAFF.

This clonotype has ten or more counts. DNA of the CDR3: TGTGCCAGCAGTTACTCGTTAGACTCCATTCGGGCCCTCTATGGCTACACCTTC. It yields the protein CASSYSLDSIRALYGYTF. The J gene is TRBJ1-2, the V gene TRBV6-5; D is ambiguous. Per the germline V gene, CDR1 is MNHEY and CDR2 is SVGAGI. The ends were cut back, 0 bases at V and 4 bases at J, with 21 bases in the middle. This CDR3 is built from 18 residues.

Comment on this clonotype: No conserved phenylalanine or tryptophan is present at the end of the CDR3, so a read error is the likely explanation. The chain is built from TRBV20-1 and TRBJ1-5; D unresolved. The CDR3 length is 14 residues. Germline V lookup: CDR1 DFQATT, CDR2 SNEGSKA (reference sequence). V was trimmed by 0 bases and J by 3 bases, leaving 9 bases between them. CDR3 residues: CSARDRAFNQPQHS. CDR3 DNA: TGCAGTGCTAGAGACCGGGCCTTCAATCAGCCCCAGCATTCT.

This clonotype was seen only a few times. At one end the junction does not follow the germline gene, possibly because of a read error. V gene TRBV7-7 combines with J gene TRBJ1-3; D remains unclear. The CDR3 covers 13 residues. Germline V CDR1 and CDR2: SSHAT, FNYEAQ (reference sequence). The CDR3 sequence: CASSELPGNTIYF. DNA of the CDR3: TGTGCTAGCAGCGAGCTCCCTGGAAACACCATATATTTT.

This clonotype was observed a few times. V gene TRBV10-3 combines with J gene TRBJ1-4, with TRBD1 as a possible D gene (6 bases). Trimming cost V 2 bases and J 7 bases, with 11 bases left between them. This CDR3 spans 14 amino acids. The germline CDR1 and CDR2 sequences are ENHRY and SYGVKD. The DNA for the CDR3 is TGTGCCATCAGTGAGGGGGGCGAGGGTGAAAAACTGTTTTTT. Protein: CAISEGGEGEKLFF.

The sample holds many counts of this clonotype. The chain links TRBV11-2 to TRBJ1-6; possible D gene TRBD1, 5 bases. Germline CDR1 reads SGHAT; CDR2 reads FQNNGV. V lost 0 bases, J lost 11 bases, and 14 bases lay in between. The CDR3 consists of 15 residues. The CDR3 reads CASSLEPQEVAPLHF. Written as DNA, the CDR3 is TGTGCCAGCAGCTTAGAGCCACAGGAGGTAGCACCCCTCCACTTT.

This clonotype was observed at least ten times. The V gene is TRBV11-2, the J gene TRBJ2-3; 9 bases align to TRBD1. The J segment lost 4 bases and the V segment lost 2 bases, leaving 1 base of the junction unmatched. Germline V CDR1 and CDR2: SGHAT, FQNNGV. The CDR3 totals 14 residues. CDR3 DNA: TGTGCCAGCAGCTTAACAGGGGGCCCAGATACGCAGTATTTT. As protein: CASSLTGGPDTQYF.

This clonotype has at least ten counts. The chain is built from TRBV5-1 and TRBJ1-1, with D perhaps matching TRBD1 (5 bases). Per the germline V gene, CDR1 is SGHRS and CDR2 is YFSETQ. Between the trimmed V and J ends, which lost 4 bases and 11 bases, there was a span of 12 bases. CDR3 length: 11 amino acids. The CDR3 sequence: CASSKQGKAFF. CDR3 nucleotide sequence: TGCGCCAGCAGCAAGCAGGGTAAGGCTTTCTTT.

Only a few counts were recorded for this clonotype. This sequence joins TRBV7-9 and TRBJ1-4, with D perhaps matching TRBD1 (6 bases). Trimming shortened V by 5 bases and J by 1 base, and 11 bases separated the two germline ends. This CDR3 has 15 amino acids. Germline V lookup: CDR1 SEHNR, CDR2 FQNEAQ (reference sequence). The CDR3 region has the DNA TGTGCCAGCAGCGCTGGGGGGCAAACTAATGAAAAACTGTTTTTT. Its protein is CASSAGGQTNEKLFF.

Many counts were recorded for this clonotype. V gene TRBV7-3 combines with J gene TRBJ1-1; no firm D call. The CDR3 covers 15 residues. Trimming removed 5 bases from V and 1 base from J, with 14 bases in between. Germline CDR1 is SGHTA and CDR2 is FQGTGA. The CDR3 sequence: CASSPNGEPNTEAFF. As DNA, the CDR3 is TGTGCCAGCAGCCCAAATGGGGAACCGAACACTGAAGCTTTCTTT. The full variable domain, rest sourced from reference TRBV7-3 and TRBJ1-1, is GAGVSQTPSNKVTEKGKYVELRCDPISGHTALYWYRQSLGQGPEFLIYFQGTGAADDSGLPNDRFFAVRPEGSVSTLKIQRTERGDSAVYLCASSPNGEPNTEAFFGQGTRLTVV.

The genes are TRBV5-6 and TRBJ2-2; TRBD2 might be the D (5 bases). V lost 1 base and J 3 bases, leaving 19 bases between the germline ends. CDR3 length equals 18 residues. Germline values: CDR1 SGHDT, CDR2 YYEEEE. The CDR3 bases are TGTGCCAGCAGCTTGAACGCCGGGCCCCGGGGATACACCGGGGAGCTGTTTTTT. As protein: CASSLNAGPRGYTGELFF.

This clonotype was found many times. The chain links TRBV20-1 to TRBJ2-5; 8 bases align to TRBD1. This CDR3 is 15 amino acids long. The J segment lost 1 base and the V segment lost 0 bases, leaving 4 bases of the junction unmatched. CDR1 DFQATT and CDR2 SNEGSKA come from the germline V gene (reference sequence). Here the CDR3 reads CSARDSTGAQETQYF. CDR3 in DNA: TGCAGTGCTAGAGATTCGACAGGGGCCCAAGAGACCCAGTACTTC.

The gene calls are TRBV27 and TRBJ2-1; TRBD2 might be the D (6 bases). Germline loops: CDR1 MNHEY, CDR2 SMNVEV (reference sequence). The ends were cut back, 5 bases at V and 9 bases at J, with 17 bases in the middle. This CDR3 spans 14 amino acids. CDR3 residues: CASSPRDVGGEQFF. The CDR3 DNA reads as TGTGCCAGCAGTCCCAGAGACGTGGGGGGTGAGCAGTTCTTC.

In this sample, this clonotype turned up many times. The chain recombines TRBV13 with TRBJ1-1, with D perhaps matching TRBD1 (6 bases). The germline gives CDR1 PRHDT, CDR2 FYEKMQ (reference sequence). The CDR3 extends over 13 amino acids. Deletions cut 8 bases from V and 3 bases from J, with 13 bases between. The CDR3 region has the DNA TGTGCCAGCGGACAGTATGAGGACACTGAAGCTTTCTTT. This translates into CASGQYEDTEAFF.

This clonotype was picked up many times. The chain's CDR3 is CASSQVGRGGYNEQFF. CDR3 nucleotides: TGTGCCAGCAGCCAAGTAGGACGCGGGGGGTACAATGAGCAGTTCTTC. This chain uses TRBV3-1 with TRBJ2-1; 8 positions match TRBD2. Germline values: CDR1 LGHDT, CDR2 YNNKEL (reference sequence). Trimming took 1 base from V and 4 from J; bases not matched to a gene: 6. The CDR3 has 16 amino acids.

The rearrangement uses TRBV19 and TRBJ2-2; no reliable D call. V was shortened by 5 bases and J by 7 bases, with 11 bases between the two germline ends. This CDR3 comprises 13 residues. The germline V gene encodes CDR1 LNHDA and CDR2 SQIVND (reference sequence). This CDR3 is CASSVHQDGELFF. CDR3 coding DNA: TGTGCCAGTAGTGTACACCAGGACGGGGAGCTGTTTTTT.

This clonotype was seen a few times. The CDR3 spells CSALSGQFSGNTIYF. The CDR3 coding sequence is TGCAGCGCCCTGTCGGGACAGTTCTCTGGAAACACCATATATTTT. V and J are TRBV29-1 and TRBJ1-3; 7 bases line up with TRBD1. Germline CDR1 SQVTM, CDR2 ANQGSEA. CDR3 length: 15 residues. Trimming cost V 7 bases and J 0 bases; bases outside gene matches: 9.

In its sample, this clonotype was seen many times. The chain uses TRBV12-3 or TRBV12-4 and TRBJ1-2; 7 bases align to TRBD1. The junction had 11 bases not matched to a gene; V was cut back by 5 bases and J by 5 bases. This CDR3 region has 15 residues. CDR3 sequence (DNA): TGTGCCAGCAGTCCTCGACAGGGATGGGGTTATGGCTACACCTTC. It is translated as CASSPRQGWGYGYTF.

Ten or more counts support this clonotype. The chain carries TRBV18 and TRBJ1-1, with no clear D. Trimming took 2 bases from V and 4 from J, leaving 11 bases between them. In germline, CDR1 is KGHSH, CDR2 LQKENI. The CDR3 loop spans 14 amino acids. The CDR3 loop is CASSPVSEGTEAFF. Here the CDR3 DNA reads TGTGCCAGCTCACCAGTGTCGGAGGGCACTGAAGCTTTCTTT.

The chain couples TRBV28 to TRBJ1-4, with D possibly matching TRBD1 (5 bases). V was clipped by 3 bases and J by 4 bases, with 9 bases between them. CDR1 and CDR2 (germline): MDHEN, SYDVKM. The CDR3 length is 14 residues. DNA of the CDR3: TGTGCCAGCAGTTTGGGGCCGCTTAATGAAAAACTGTTTTTT. Amino acids: CASSLGPLNEKLFF.

This clonotype has more than one count but fewer than ten. This chain connects TRBV6-1 to TRBJ1-4; 9 bases fit TRBD1. This CDR3 contains 13 residues. Trimming at V came to 8 bases and at J to 6 bases, leaving 4 bases not matched to a gene. The germline V gene encodes CDR1 MNHNS and CDR2 SASEGT. CDR3 amino acids: CASQGTGYEKLFF. CDR3 nucleotide sequence: TGTGCCAGCCAAGGGACAGGGTATGAAAAACTGTTTTTT.

This clonotype was counted many times. The V and J genes are TRBV18 and TRBJ1-1; 9 bases are a match to TRBD1. J gave up 1 base and V 0 bases, and 3 bases lay outside the gene matches. Germline loops: CDR1 KGHSH, CDR2 LQKENI. CDR3 length equals 16 residues. As DNA, the CDR3 is TGTGCCAGCTCACCACCGGGACAGGGTCGGAACACTGAAGCTTTCTTT. This sequence encodes CASSPPGQGRNTEAFF.

This clonotype was counted at least ten times. Here the CDR3 DNA reads TGTGCCAGCAGCGCCGATCAGGGGAACACTGAAGCTTTCTTT. Translation gives CASSADQGNTEAFF. The chain carries TRBV11-2 and TRBJ1-1; D is possibly TRBD1 (5 bases). Between the trimmed V and J ends, which lost 5 bases and 1 base, there was a span of 11 bases. CDR3 length equals 14 residues. From germline, CDR1 is SGHAT and CDR2 FQNNGV.

The J gene is TRBJ2-5, the V gene TRBV20-1; TRBD2 agrees at 7 bases. The V segment lost 6 bases and the J segment 7 bases; nucleotides outside the gene matches: 14. The CDR3 sequence is 14 residues long. Looked up from germline, CDR1 is DFQATT and CDR2 is SNEGSKA (reference sequence). The CDR3 bases are TGCAGTGCCGGGGAGGGACCCAAGACGGGGACCCAGTACTTC. It specifies CSAGEGPKTGTQYF.

This clonotype was detected only a few times. This rearrangement joins TRBV4-2 to TRBJ1-5; D not resolved. Trimming took 0 bases from V and 4 from J, leaving 16 bases between them. CDR1 is LGHNA, CDR2 YNFKEQ, per germline. This CDR3 has 17 amino acids. The CDR3 sequence is CASSQEGTRGQNQPQHF. DNA of the CDR3: TGTGCCAGCAGCCAAGAGGGAACCCGAGGGCAAAATCAGCCCCAGCATTTT.

J is TRBJ2-2 and V is TRBV7-8; D perhaps matches TRBD2 (5 bases). CDR1 and CDR2 (germline): SGHVS, FQNEAQ. This CDR3 comprises 16 residues. V was pared by 1 base and J by 4 bases, with 13 bases between. CDR3 DNA sequence: TGTGCCAGCAGCTTAGATGTGGGAGTGAGCACCGGGGAGCTGTTTTTT. Its translation is CASSLDVGVSTGELFF.

This clonotype was observed many times. V gene TRBV2 combines with J gene TRBJ1-1; D is uncertain. V lost 11 bases and J 2 bases, leaving 9 bases between the germline ends. The CDR3 spans 11 residues. The germline gives CDR1 SNHLY, CDR2 FYNNEI. The CDR3 bases are TGTGCCGAACAATACAACACTGAAGCTTTCTTT. Translated, it gives CAEQYNTEAFF. Full variable domain (rest looked up from reference TRBV2 and TRBJ1-1): EPEVTQTPSHQVTQMGQEVILRCVPISNHLYFYWYRQILGQKVEFLVSFYNNEISEKSEIFDDQFSVERPDGSNFTLKIRSTKLEDSAMYFCAEQYNTEAFFGQGTRLTVV.